These 26 T cell receptor beta chains originate from one sample sequenced in a study of Graves' ophthalmopathy and Graves' hyperthyroidism. CDR3 regions of TCR beta were amplified from RNA transcripts. The first-round RT-PCR employed HTBI primers together with the Qiagen OneStep RT-PCR kit. A multiplex PCR was then performed as the second round. TCRdb independently ran MiXCR on the multiplex PCR reads; one entry per CDR3 protein. The sample comprises hundreds of thousands of distinct CDR3 sequences, under 50% of which are singletons, and 3% to 4% rests with the top ten. Input material: peripheral blood. Receptors originate from an adult man with Graves' ophthalmopathy.

The chain uses TRBV6-1 and TRBJ2-2; D is perhaps TRBD2 (7 bases). Germline V lookup: CDR1 MNHNS, CDR2 SASEGT. The CDR3 is 16 residues long. Trimming stripped 7 bases from V and 3 bases from J, with 18 bases between. CDR3: CASKITGGQYTGELFF. In DNA form, the CDR3 reads TGTGCCAGCAAGATAACGGGGGGCCAGTACACCGGGGAGCTGTTTTTT.

Of note for this clonotype: The junction and the germline gene differ at one end; a read error may be behind it. V gene TRBV29-1 combines with J gene TRBJ2-6, with D perhaps matching TRBD1 or TRBD2 (5 bases each). The CDR3 sequence is 16 residues long. Germline V gives CDR1 SQVTM, CDR2 ANQGSEA. CDR3 amino acids: CSVGPGPASGANVPTF. As DNA, the CDR3 is TGCAGCGTTGGACCGGGACCCGCCTCTGGGGCCAACGTCCCGACTTTC. Based on the CDR3 plus reference TRBV29-1 and TRBJ2-6, the full variable domain is SAVISQKPSRDICQRGTSLTIQCQVDSQVTMMFWYRQQPGQSLTLIATANQGSEATYESGFVIDKFPISRPNLTFSTLTVSNMSPEDSSIYLCSVGPGPASGANVPTFGAGSRLTVL.

This chain uses TRBV2 with TRBJ2-7, with D unclear. V shed 5 bases and J shed 4 bases, with 12 bases lying between them. The germline V gene encodes CDR1 SNHLY and CDR2 FYNNEI. The CDR3 loop spans 13 amino acids. The CDR3 DNA reads TGTGCCAGCAGTCCCGGTATAGGGTACGAGCAGTACTTC. Translating it yields CASSPGIGYEQYF.

The V gene is TRBV7-9, the J gene TRBJ2-3; weak D call: TRBD2 (5 bases). Germline V gene sequence: CDR1 SEHNR, CDR2 FQNEAQ (reference sequence). V lost 5 bases and J lost 7, with 19 bases in between. The length of the CDR3 is 15 residues. CDR3 protein: CASSHRWEKLNTQYF. CDR3 DNA: TGTGCCAGCAGCCACCGGTGGGAGAAGTTGAATACGCAGTATTTT.

This chain joins TRBV4-1 and TRBJ1-5; D gene uncertain. Germline assignment: CDR1 MGHRA and CDR2 YSYEKL. Between the trimmed V and J ends, which lost 1 base and 11 bases, there was a span of 12 bases. The CDR3 length is 13 residues. The CDR3 coding sequence is TGCGCCAGCAGCCAAGCCCTCCGGGAGTCCCAGCATTTT. Its translation: CASSQALRESQHF.

The rearrangement uses TRBV11-1 and TRBJ1-6; D gene unclear. In germline, CDR1 is SGHAT, CDR2 FQDESV (reference sequence). Trimming stripped 5 bases from V and 9 bases from J, with 14 bases between. CDR3 length equals 14 residues. The CDR3 coding sequence is TGTGCCAGCAGCCTGGCCGGGTCCAGTTCACCCCTCCACTTT. Its protein product is CASSLAGSSSPLHF. The whole variable domain, filled in from reference TRBV11-1 and TRBJ1-6, reads EAEVAQSPRYKITEKSQAVAFWCDPISGHATLYWYRQILGQGPELLVQFQDESVVDDSQLPKDRFSAERLKGVDSTLKIQPAELGDSAMYLCASSLAGSSSPLHFGNGTRLTVT.

This clonotype came up many times. The CDR3 loop is CASSLASGPGNSPLHF. For the CDR3, the DNA is TGTGCCAGCAGCTTAGCGTCCGGGCCGGGGAATTCACCCCTCCACTTT. V and J are TRBV7-9 and TRBJ1-6; unclear D gene. V shed 0 bases and J shed 7 bases, with 13 bases lying between them. CDR3 length equals 16 residues. The germline V gene has CDR1 SEHNR and CDR2 FQNEAQ (reference sequence).

This clonotype was detected once. The chain employs TRBV20-1 and TRBJ1-2; no clear D gene. V shed 3 bases and J shed 3 bases, with 11 bases lying between them. This CDR3 has 13 residues. Germline CDR1 DFQATT, CDR2 SNEGSKA (reference sequence). The CDR3 spells CSARDYTDYGYTF. The DNA of the CDR3 is TGCAGTGCTAGGGATTATACGGACTATGGCTACACCTTC.

This clonotype was counted at least ten times. V usage is TRBV9 and J usage is TRBJ2-7; weak D call: TRBD1 (5 bases). The germline V and J ends were trimmed by 0 bases and 0 bases, with 7 bases remaining between them. The CDR3 consists of 14 residues. From germline, CDR1 is SGDLS and CDR2 YYNGEE. The CDR3 DNA reads as TGTGCCAGCAGCGTAGGACAGAGCTCCTACGAGCAGTACTTC. Its translation is CASSVGQSSYEQYF.

This clonotype was picked up many times. This rearrangement joins TRBV7-3 to TRBJ2-2, with D possibly TRBD1 on 5 matching bases. The germline V gene has CDR1 SGHTA and CDR2 FQGTGA. This CDR3 comprises 14 residues. Trimming took off 6 bases at V and 4 bases at J, with 12 bases between the two ends. The CDR3 spells CASRETGGTGELFF. CDR3 nucleotide sequence: TGTGCCAGCAGAGAAACAGGTGGCACCGGGGAGCTGTTTTTT.

A few counts support this clonotype. The chain employs TRBV30 and TRBJ1-1; 11 positions agree with TRBD1. The length of the CDR3 is 13 residues. V lost 5 bases and J lost 4; bases outside the gene matches: 3. The germline V gene encodes CDR1 GTSNPN and CDR2 SVGIG (reference sequence). The CDR3 bases are TGTGCCTGGGACGGGACAGGGGGCACTGAAGCTTTCTTT. Translated: CAWDGTGGTEAFF.

This chain connects TRBV20-1 to TRBJ2-5; 7 bases are shared with TRBD2. With 7 bases clipped from V and 9 bases from J, the junction kept 17 bases outside the gene matches. CDR3 length: 14 amino acids. CDR1 is DFQATT and CDR2 is SNEGSKA in the germline V gene (reference sequence). CDR3 coding DNA: TGCAGTGTTCTAGGGAGGGATGGCAATCAGCCCCAGTACTTC. Its protein is CSVLGRDGNQPQYF.

The chain carries TRBV29-1 and TRBJ2-7; D assignment may be TRBD1 or TRBD2 (5 bases each). The CDR3 runs 13 residues. Trimming took off 6 bases at V and 5 bases at J, with 17 bases between the two ends. Germline CDR1 is SQVTM and CDR2 is ANQGSEA. The CDR3 spells CSVPEGPGNEQYF. In nucleotides, the CDR3 is TGCAGCGTCCCTGAGGGGCCGGGGAACGAGCAGTACTTC.

The rearrangement links TRBV19 to TRBJ2-7, with D perhaps given as TRBD1 or TRBD2 (5 bases each). This CDR3 has 15 amino acids. From germline, CDR1 is LNHDA and CDR2 SQIVND (reference sequence). V was cut by 5 bases and J by 1 base, with 15 bases left in between. The CDR3 here is CASSVRGRDSYEQYF. As DNA, the CDR3 is TGTGCCAGTAGTGTACGGGGCAGGGATTCCTACGAGCAGTACTTC.

Ten or more counts support this clonotype. CDR3 DNA: TGCAGCGTGAACACCGGGACAGGGGTTTATGGCTACACCTTC. It specifies CSVNTGTGVYGYTF. V gene TRBV29-1 combines with J gene TRBJ1-2; 10 nucleotides align to TRBD1. The CDR3 spans 14 residues. CDR1 is SQVTM, CDR2 ANQGSEA, per germline. J lost 5 bases, V lost 6 bases, and 9 bases had no gene match.

This clonotype was seen ten or more times. The rearrangement links TRBV20-1 to TRBJ1-2; possible D gene TRBD1, 6 bases. Trimming cost V 3 bases and J 4 bases, with 18 bases left between them. Germline lookup yields CDR1 DFQATT and CDR2 SNEGSKA (reference sequence). The CDR3 length is 15 residues. The CDR3 nucleotides read TGCAGTGCTAGCCGGCGACAGGCCAGATCCTATGGCTACACCTTC. It specifies CSASRRQARSYGYTF.

This chain joins TRBV29-1 and TRBJ1-2; TRBD1 agrees at 10 bases. The ends lost 1 base at V and 3 bases at J; junction bases unmatched: 2. This CDR3 has 14 amino acids. The germline V gene encodes CDR1 SQVTM and CDR2 ANQGSEA. CDR3 amino acids: CSVEVGQGDYGYTF. CDR3 DNA sequence: TGCAGCGTTGAAGTTGGACAGGGGGACTATGGCTACACCTTC.

On this clonotype itself: At one boundary the junction diverges from the germline segment, which might be a read error. The gene calls are TRBV6-6 and TRBJ2-2, with D possibly matching TRBD2 (6 bases). The CDR3 length is 12 residues. Germline CDR1 and CDR2: MNHNY and SVGAGI (reference sequence). CDR3 loop: CASSYQGRELFF. The DNA of the CDR3 is TGTGCCAGCAGTTATCAGGGTCGGGAGCTGTTTTTC.

The chain uses TRBV7-9 and TRBJ2-2, with 7 bases identical to TRBD2. There are 15 residues in the CDR3. CDR1 and CDR2 from the germline V gene are SEHNR and FQNEAQ (reference sequence). Unmatched junction bases numbered 6, after V lost 6 bases and J lost 2 bases. The CDR3 nucleotides are TGTGCCAGCAGTAGTACTAGCGTAAACACCGGGGAGCTGTTTTTT. It yields the protein CASSSTSVNTGELFF.

The J gene is TRBJ2-7, the V gene TRBV10-3; tentative D call: TRBD2 (6 bases). The CDR3 covers 13 residues. The germline V gene encodes CDR1 ENHRY and CDR2 SYGVKD. Trimming stripped 5 bases from V and 5 bases from J, with 13 bases between. The CDR3 loop is CAISTAGFNEQYF. CDR3 sequence (DNA): TGTGCCATCAGTACCGCGGGATTTAACGAGCAGTACTTC.

The chain employs TRBV12-3 or TRBV12-4 and TRBJ1-2; a possible D gene is TRBD1 (6 bases). Trimming left V 3 bases short and J 5 bases short, with 25 bases between. The CDR3 has 18 residues. The CDR3, as DNA: TGTGCCAGCAGTTTTGTGAATCCCCCGGACAGTCTCAGATATGGCTACACCTTC. This codes for CASSFVNPPDSLRYGYTF.

The chain links TRBV10-3 to TRBJ1-4; 9 positions agree with TRBD1. Germline assignment: CDR1 ENHRY and CDR2 SYGVKD. Losses at the gene ends were 10 bases for V and 3 bases for J; bases not matched to a gene: 9. This CDR3 region has 15 residues. Written as DNA, the CDR3 is TGTGCCAGTAAATTACAGGGGGCTGCTAATGAAAAACTGTTTTTT. Translation: CASKLQGAANEKLFF.

The chain uses TRBV2 and TRBJ2-5, with 14 bases that match TRBD2. V lost 6 bases to trimming and J lost 1 base; unmatched junction nucleotides: 13. CDR1 SNHLY and CDR2 FYNNEI come from the germline V gene. The CDR3 contains 19 residues. As DNA, the CDR3 is TGTGCCAGCAGAGCGACTAGCGGGGGGGGCGGGGGAGCCCAAGAGACCCAGTACTTC. Encoded protein: CASRATSGGGGGAQETQYF.

The CDR3, as DNA: TGTGCCAGCAGTGAAGCCTTGGGGGGGAACACTGAAGCTTTCTTT. This translates into CASSEALGGNTEAFF. The V and J genes are TRBV6-1 and TRBJ1-1; maybe TRBD1 (5 bases). From germline, CDR1 is MNHNS and CDR2 SASEGT. CDR3 length: 15 amino acids. The V and J ends lost 0 bases and 1 base respectively, with 9 bases between them.

J is TRBJ2-6 and V is TRBV2; 8 nucleotides agree with TRBD2. V lost 8 bases, J lost 4 bases, and 7 bases stayed unmatched. The CDR3 runs to 15 residues. CDR1 is SNHLY and CDR2 is FYNNEI in the germline V gene. CDR3 sequence reads: CASGGGTSGANVLTF. The CDR3 nucleotides are TGTGCCAGCGGCGGGGGGACATCAGGGGCCAACGTCCTGACTTTC.

As regards this clonotype: This could be a read error, since a much larger clone is one nucleotide away. This chain uses TRBV7-9 with TRBJ2-5; possibly TRBD1 for D (6 bases). From germline, CDR1 is SEHNR and CDR2 FQNEAQ (reference sequence). The CDR3 is 13 amino acids. In nucleotides, the CDR3 is TGTGCCGGCAGCCCTCCAGGGGAAGAGACCCAGTACTTC. Encoded protein: CAGSPPGEETQYF. The whole variable domain, remainder taken from reference TRBV7-9 and TRBJ2-5, is DTGVSQNPRHKITKRGQNVTFRCDPISEHNRLYWYRQTLGQGPEFLTYFQNEAQLEKSRLLSDRFSAERPKGSFSTLEIQRTEQGDSAMYLCAGSPPGEETQYFGPGTRLLVL.